The rows below give T cell receptor beta chains drawn from one sample of a study of cytomegalovirus exposure and HLA in healthy donors. Here immunoSEQ multiplex PCR was the method, and the copy in TCRdb shows in-frame clones only, minus some. The sample includes 150,000 to 200,000 clones, over 70% seen only once; the top ten take more than 0.45%. Input material: PBMCs. The receptors were sampled from a woman between 50 and 59 years old in good health and CMV-seronegative. The CDR3 runs from the conserved cysteine through the conserved F or W. The order of the fields is J gene, D gene, V gene, clone size, CDR3 DNA, CDR3 protein. D genes are given only for firm matches. Expanded clones get a size class; other rows say once, few or many, or leave the size out.

J gene: TRBJ1-2
D gene: -
V gene: TRBV5-4
clone size: -
CDR3 DNA: TGTGCCAGCAGCTTGGAGCACTATGGCTACACCTTC
CDR3 protein: CASSLEHYGYTF

J gene: TRBJ2-7
D gene: -
V gene: TRBV19
clone size: -
CDR3 DNA: TGTGCCAGTAGTACCGACAGGTTTTACGAGCAGTACTTC
CDR3 protein: CASSTDRFYEQYF

J gene: TRBJ2-3
D gene: -
V gene: TRBV7-2
clone size: -
CDR3 DNA: TGTGCCAGCACCAACACAGATACGCAGTATTTT
CDR3 protein: CASTNTDTQYF

J gene: TRBJ2-7
D gene: -
V gene: TRBV28
clone size: -
CDR3 DNA: -
CDR3 protein: CASSTSTGEQYF

J gene: TRBJ2-3
D gene: TRBD2
V gene: TRBV7-6
clone size: once
CDR3 DNA: TGTGCCAGCAGCCTCGGGACTATATATGATACGCAGTATTTT
CDR3 protein: CASSLGTIYDTQYF

J gene: TRBJ1-5
D gene: -
V gene: TRBV15
clone size: -
CDR3 DNA: TGTGCCACCAGCCCCGCCGGTGCGTGGAGCAATCAGCCCCAGCATTTT
CDR3 protein: CATSPAGAWSNQPQHF

J gene: TRBJ1-1
D gene: -
V gene: TRBV9
clone size: -
CDR3 DNA: TGTGCCAGCAGCGTAGATCCAGGGTGGAGTATGAACACTGAAGCTTTCTTT
CDR3 protein: CASSVDPGWSMNTEAFF

J gene: TRBJ2-3
D gene: TRBD1
V gene: TRBV29-1
clone size: -
CDR3 DNA: TGCAGCGTTGAACCCGGGACAGGGTCCCCAGATACGCAGTATTTT
CDR3 protein: CSVEPGTGSPDTQYF

J gene: TRBJ2-7
D gene: -
V gene: TRBV5-1
clone size: -
CDR3 DNA: TGCGCCAGCAGCTCGGGACTTGAGTACGAGCAGTACTTC
CDR3 protein: CASSSGLEYEQYF

J gene: TRBJ2-3
D gene: -
V gene: TRBV28
clone size: few
CDR3 DNA: TGTGCCAGCATAACAGGGAGCACAGATACGCAGTATTTT
CDR3 protein: CASITGSTDTQYF

J gene: TRBJ2-2
D gene: -
V gene: TRBV2
clone size: -
CDR3 DNA: TGTGCCAGCAGTCCCATCGGGGTGCGGGTCGGGGCGAACACCGGGGAGCTGTTTTTT
CDR3 protein: CASSPIGVRVGANTGELFF

J gene: TRBJ2-2
D gene: TRBD2
V gene: TRBV30
clone size: -
CDR3 DNA: TGTGCCGCCCAGCGGGAGTACGGCACCGGGGAGCTGTTTTTT
CDR3 protein: CAAQREYGTGELFF

J gene: TRBJ2-7
D gene: -
V gene: TRBV2
clone size: -
CDR3 DNA: TGTGCCAGCAGGATGGGGACAACCACTACCTACGAGCAGTACTTC
CDR3 protein: CASRMGTTTTYEQYF

J gene: TRBJ2-1
D gene: TRBD2
V gene: TRBV5-6
clone size: once
CDR3 DNA: TGTGCCAGCAGCTCCGGGACTAGCGGTTTTTACAATGAGCAGTTCTTC
CDR3 protein: CASSSGTSGFYNEQFF

J gene: TRBJ1-1
D gene: -
V gene: TRBV5-1
clone size: few
CDR3 DNA: TGCGCCAGCAGCTTGGAGGGCAGGGTAGGGGGCACTGAAGCTTTCTTT
CDR3 protein: CASSLEGRVGGTEAFF

J gene: TRBJ2-1
D gene: -
V gene: TRBV7-6
clone size: -
CDR3 DNA: TGTGCCAGCAGCTTAATGGCAAATGAGCAGTTCTTC
CDR3 protein: CASSLMANEQFF

J gene: TRBJ2-2
D gene: TRBD2
V gene: TRBV4-2
clone size: few
CDR3 DNA: TGTGCCAGCAGCCAATCCCGACTAGCGGGCGGGGAGCTGTTTTTT
CDR3 protein: CASSQSRLAGGELFF

J gene: TRBJ1-1
D gene: -
V gene: TRBV27
clone size: -
CDR3 DNA: TGTGCCAGCGCTCGGGGGAACACTGAAGCTTTCTTT
CDR3 protein: CASARGNTEAFF

J gene: TRBJ2-7
D gene: -
V gene: TRBV7-9
clone size: -
CDR3 DNA: TGTGCCAGCAGCCCTGCAGAGGGGGACATCTCCTACGAGCAGTACTTC
CDR3 protein: CASSPAEGDISYEQYF

J gene: TRBJ2-7
D gene: -
V gene: TRBV2
clone size: -
CDR3 DNA: TGTGCCAGCAGTGAAGCAGGTCCCGGAGCCTACGAGCAGTACTTC
CDR3 protein: CASSEAGPGAYEQYF

J gene: TRBJ1-1
D gene: -
V gene: TRBV5-5
clone size: few
CDR3 DNA: TGTGCCAGCAGCTTATACGGGATGAACACTGAAGCTTTCTTT
CDR3 protein: CASSLYGMNTEAFF

J gene: TRBJ1-6
D gene: -
V gene: TRBV18
clone size: -
CDR3 DNA: TGTGCCAGCTCACTCGATGTTATGACTCTCAATTCACCCCTCCACTTT
CDR3 protein: CASSLDVMTLNSPLHF

J gene: TRBJ1-5
D gene: TRBD1
V gene: TRBV30
clone size: -
CDR3 DNA: TGTGCCTGGAGTGGACAGGGTGATCAGCCCCAGCATTTT
CDR3 protein: CAWSGQGDQPQHF

J gene: TRBJ2-7
D gene: TRBD1
V gene: TRBV2
clone size: -
CDR3 DNA: TGTGCCAGCAGTCCTTCACCAAGGGGGCTGTTTCCCTACGAGCAGTACTTC
CDR3 protein: CASSPSPRGLFPYEQYF

J gene: TRBJ1-1
D gene: -
V gene: TRBV6-5
clone size: few
CDR3 DNA: TGTGCCAGCAGGAGGGGACGGGAGGGGAACACTGAAGCTTTCTTT
CDR3 protein: CASRRGREGNTEAFF

J gene: TRBJ2-1
D gene: TRBD1
V gene: TRBV11-3
clone size: -
CDR3 DNA: TGTGCCAGCAGCTTCACGCAGGGGGCTAATGAGCAGTTCTTC
CDR3 protein: CASSFTQGANEQFF

J gene: TRBJ1-2
D gene: -
V gene: TRBV7-9
clone size: -
CDR3 DNA: TGTGCCAGCAGCTTACTAGCGGCTAACTATGGCTACACCTTC
CDR3 protein: CASSLLAANYGYTF

J gene: TRBJ2-1
D gene: -
V gene: TRBV27
clone size: -
CDR3 DNA: TGTGCCAGCAGGCTAAGACAGGACAATGAGCAGTTCTTC
CDR3 protein: CASRLRQDNEQFF

J gene: TRBJ2-7
D gene: TRBD1
V gene: TRBV18
clone size: -
CDR3 DNA: TGTGCCAGCTCACAAGGACAGGGCGGGACCTACGAGCAGTACTTC
CDR3 protein: CASSQGQGGTYEQYF

J gene: TRBJ2-5
D gene: -
V gene: TRBV7-9
clone size: -
CDR3 DNA: TGTGCCAGCAGCCGACCGAACAGGGAAGAGACCCAGTACTTC
CDR3 protein: CASSRPNREETQYF

J gene: TRBJ2-7
D gene: -
V gene: TRBV28
clone size: once
CDR3 DNA: TGTGCCAGCAGTTTGAGAGGTCGCTCCTACGAGCAGTACTTC
CDR3 protein: CASSLRGRSYEQYF

J gene: TRBJ1-4
D gene: -
V gene: TRBV21-1
clone size: -
CDR3 DNA: TGTGCCAGCAGCAAAGAAGCAGGGAGGTTCGAAAAACTGTTTTTT
CDR3 protein: CASSKEAGRFEKLFF

J gene: TRBJ1-5
D gene: -
V gene: TRBV2
clone size: -
CDR3 DNA: TGTGCCAGCGCAAATTTGGAGGGGTCGCAGCCCCAGCATTTT
CDR3 protein: CASANLEGSQPQHF

J gene: TRBJ2-1
D gene: -
V gene: TRBV19
clone size: -
CDR3 DNA: TGTGCCAGTAGTCCGCGGACTCTCTCCTACAATGAGCAGTTCTTC
CDR3 protein: CASSPRTLSYNEQFF

J gene: TRBJ2-3
D gene: -
V gene: TRBV5-6
clone size: -
CDR3 DNA: TGTGCCAGCAGCTCGGGACACTACACAGATACGCAGTATTTT
CDR3 protein: CASSSGHYTDTQYF

J gene: TRBJ2-6
D gene: TRBD1
V gene: TRBV2
clone size: -
CDR3 DNA: TGTGCCAGCAGTGACGGGACAGGGACTGGGGCCAACGTCCTGACTTTC
CDR3 protein: CASSDGTGTGANVLTF

J gene: TRBJ1-2
D gene: -
V gene: TRBV13
clone size: -
CDR3 DNA: TGTGCCAGCAGTTTGAGCAGGGCCTTCTATGGCTACACCTTC
CDR3 protein: CASSLSRAFYGYTF

J gene: TRBJ2-5
D gene: -
V gene: TRBV7-7
clone size: once
CDR3 DNA: TGTGCTAGCAGCCAGGGCGGTTTGGCCCAGTACTTC
CDR3 protein: CASSQGGLAQYF

J gene: TRBJ2-1
D gene: -
V gene: TRBV28
clone size: -
CDR3 DNA: TGTGCCAGCAGGGGCACTAGGGGGGGGTCCTACAATGAGCAGTTCTTC
CDR3 protein: CASRGTRGGSYNEQFF

J gene: TRBJ2-7
D gene: -
V gene: TRBV6-1
clone size: -
CDR3 DNA: TGTGCCAGCAGTGAAAATCAACAGTACGAGCAGTACTTC
CDR3 protein: CASSENQQYEQYF

J gene: TRBJ1-3
D gene: -
V gene: TRBV7-3
clone size: -
CDR3 DNA: TGTGCCAGCAGCCAGGGTTCGGGAAACACCATATATTTT
CDR3 protein: CASSQGSGNTIYF

J gene: TRBJ2-2
D gene: -
V gene: TRBV4-2
clone size: -
CDR3 DNA: TGTGCCAGCAGCCTTCAGGTGGAGGGCACCGGGGAGCTGTTTTTT
CDR3 protein: CASSLQVEGTGELFF

J gene: TRBJ1-4
D gene: -
V gene: TRBV5-1
clone size: -
CDR3 DNA: TGCGCCAGCAGCTTGACAGCTACAACTAATGAAAAACTGTTTTTT
CDR3 protein: CASSLTATTNEKLFF

J gene: TRBJ2-1
D gene: TRBD2
V gene: TRBV7-9
clone size: -
CDR3 DNA: TGTGCCAGCAGCCCCCCGTTAGCGGGAGGGACCAATGAGCAGTTCTTC
CDR3 protein: CASSPPLAGGTNEQFF

J gene: TRBJ1-1
D gene: -
V gene: TRBV6-5
clone size: -
CDR3 DNA: TGTGCCAGCAGCACAGGGTACCGAACTGAAGCTTTCTTT
CDR3 protein: CASSTGYRTEAFF

J gene: TRBJ1-2
D gene: -
V gene: TRBV6-6
clone size: -
CDR3 DNA: TGTGCCAGCTTCTATCGTTACTACTATGGCTACACCTTC
CDR3 protein: CASFYRYYYGYTF

J gene: TRBJ2-7
D gene: -
V gene: TRBV6-1
clone size: -
CDR3 DNA: TGTGCCAGCAGCAGTGACAGACTCTCCTACGAGCAGTACTTC
CDR3 protein: CASSSDRLSYEQYF

J gene: TRBJ2-6
D gene: TRBD1
V gene: TRBV30
clone size: few
CDR3 DNA: TGTGCCTGGAGTAAAAGAGGGACAGGGAGTTTTTCTGGGGCCAACGTCCTGACTTTC
CDR3 protein: CAWSKRGTGSFSGANVLTF

J gene: TRBJ1-4
D gene: TRBD1
V gene: TRBV5-1
clone size: -
CDR3 DNA: TGCGCCAGTACCGGGACAGGGGAAGAAAAACTGTTTTTT
CDR3 protein: CASTGTGEEKLFF

J gene: TRBJ1-2
D gene: -
V gene: TRBV7-9
clone size: -
CDR3 DNA: TGTGCCAGCAGCCCACAAAGTTTCTATGGCTACACCTTC
CDR3 protein: CASSPQSFYGYTF

J gene: TRBJ2-5
D gene: -
V gene: TRBV6-6
clone size: -
CDR3 DNA: TGTGCCAGCACCCGGCAGGCGGGGGAGACCCAGTACTTC
CDR3 protein: CASTRQAGETQYF

J gene: TRBJ1-5
D gene: TRBD1
V gene: TRBV10-3
clone size: once
CDR3 DNA: TGTGCCATCAGCGGGACAGGTGCCTCCAATCAGCCCCAGCATTTT
CDR3 protein: CAISGTGASNQPQHF

J gene: TRBJ2-7
D gene: TRBD1
V gene: TRBV7-6
clone size: -
CDR3 DNA: TGTGCCAGCAGCTTACCCCCGGACAGGGGGCGTACCCCCCCCTCCTACGAGCAGTACTTC
CDR3 protein: CASSLPPDRGRTPPSYEQYF

J gene: TRBJ2-5
D gene: -
V gene: TRBV7-9
clone size: -
CDR3 DNA: TGTGCCAGCGGATACTACGAACAGGGCCCAAAGTACTTC
CDR3 protein: CASGYYEQGPKYF

J gene: TRBJ2-1
D gene: TRBD2
V gene: TRBV7-9
clone size: few
CDR3 DNA: TGTGCCAGCAGACTTAGCGGGTCCCACAATGAGCAGTTCTTC
CDR3 protein: CASRLSGSHNEQFF

J gene: TRBJ2-3
D gene: TRBD2
V gene: TRBV5-4
clone size: -
CDR3 DNA: TGTGCCAGCAGCCCCGGCGGGGGGGATACGCAGTATTTT
CDR3 protein: CASSPGGGDTQYF

J gene: TRBJ1-5
D gene: -
V gene: TRBV4-1
clone size: -
CDR3 DNA: TGCGCCAGCAGACGACAGGTGTCTAGCAATCAGCCCCAGCATTTT
CDR3 protein: CASRRQVSSNQPQHF